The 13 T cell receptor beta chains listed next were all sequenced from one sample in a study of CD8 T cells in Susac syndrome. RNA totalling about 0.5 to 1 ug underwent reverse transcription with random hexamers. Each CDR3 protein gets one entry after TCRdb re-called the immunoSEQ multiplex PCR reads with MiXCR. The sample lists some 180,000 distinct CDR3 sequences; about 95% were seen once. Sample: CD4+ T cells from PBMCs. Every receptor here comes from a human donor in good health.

The DNA for the CDR3 is TGTGCCAGCAGCCCCTGGGACAGGGTCAATGAGCAGTTCTTC. It codes for CASSPWDRVNEQFF. The chain carries TRBV5-6 and TRBJ2-1; TRBD1 matches 9 bases. Germline trimming cut 4 bases from V and 6 bases from J; bases unmatched to any gene: 5. The V gene's germline CDR1 is SGHDT and CDR2 YYEEEE. CDR3 length equals 14 residues.

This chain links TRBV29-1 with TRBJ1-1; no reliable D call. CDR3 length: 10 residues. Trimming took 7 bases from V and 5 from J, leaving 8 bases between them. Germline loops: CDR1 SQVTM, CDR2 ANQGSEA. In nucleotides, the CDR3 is TGCAGCGGGGGTGAGACTGAAGCTTTCTTT. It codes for CSGGETEAFF.

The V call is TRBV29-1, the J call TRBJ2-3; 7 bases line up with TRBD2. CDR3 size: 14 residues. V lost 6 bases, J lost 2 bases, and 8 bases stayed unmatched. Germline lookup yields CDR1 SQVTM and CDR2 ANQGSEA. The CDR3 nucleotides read TGCAGCGTGGGACCGGGACTAACCACAGATACGCAGTATTTT. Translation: CSVGPGLTTDTQYF.

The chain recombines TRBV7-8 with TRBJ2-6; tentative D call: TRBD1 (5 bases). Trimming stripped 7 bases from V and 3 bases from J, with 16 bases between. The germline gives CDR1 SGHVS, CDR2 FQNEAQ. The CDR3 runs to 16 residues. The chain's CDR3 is CASTPGPGHGANVLTF. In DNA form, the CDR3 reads TGTGCCAGCACTCCGGGCCCCGGACATGGGGCCAACGTCCTGACTTTC.

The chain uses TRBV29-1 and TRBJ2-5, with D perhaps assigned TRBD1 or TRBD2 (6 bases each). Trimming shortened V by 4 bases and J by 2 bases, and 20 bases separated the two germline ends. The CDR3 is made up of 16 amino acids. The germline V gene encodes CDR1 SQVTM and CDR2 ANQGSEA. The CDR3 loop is CSVAFWGARGQETQYF. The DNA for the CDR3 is TGCAGCGTTGCATTCTGGGGGGCGCGGGGTCAAGAGACCCAGTACTTC.

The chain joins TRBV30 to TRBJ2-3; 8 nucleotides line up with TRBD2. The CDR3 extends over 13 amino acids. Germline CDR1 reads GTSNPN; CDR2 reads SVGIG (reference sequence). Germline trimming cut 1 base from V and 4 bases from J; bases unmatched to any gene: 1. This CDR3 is CAWSGGLADTQYF. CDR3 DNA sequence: TGTGCCTGGAGTGGGGGACTAGCAGATACGCAGTATTTT.

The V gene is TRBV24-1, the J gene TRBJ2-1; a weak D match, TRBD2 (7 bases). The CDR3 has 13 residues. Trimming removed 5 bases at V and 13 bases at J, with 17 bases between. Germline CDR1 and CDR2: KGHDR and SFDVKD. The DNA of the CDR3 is TGTGCCACCAGTGGTTGGGAGGGGGAAAGACAGTTCTTC. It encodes CATSGWEGERQFF.

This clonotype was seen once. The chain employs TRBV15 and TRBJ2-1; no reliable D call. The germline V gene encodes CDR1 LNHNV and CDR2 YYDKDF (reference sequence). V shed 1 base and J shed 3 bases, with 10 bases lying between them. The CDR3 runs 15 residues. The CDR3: CATSRVVGFYNEQFF. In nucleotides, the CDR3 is TGTGCCACCAGCAGAGTGGTGGGGTTCTACAATGAGCAGTTCTTC.

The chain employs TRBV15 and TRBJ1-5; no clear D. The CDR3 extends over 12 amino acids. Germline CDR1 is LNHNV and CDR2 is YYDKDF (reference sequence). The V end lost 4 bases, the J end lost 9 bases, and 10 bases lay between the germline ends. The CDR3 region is CATSISGGPQHF. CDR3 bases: TGTGCCACCAGCATCTCGGGAGGGCCCCAGCATTTT.

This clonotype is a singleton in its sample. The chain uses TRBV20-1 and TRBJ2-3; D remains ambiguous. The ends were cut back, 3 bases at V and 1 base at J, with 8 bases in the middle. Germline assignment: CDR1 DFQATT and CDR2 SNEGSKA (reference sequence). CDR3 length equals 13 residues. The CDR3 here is CSASRAGTDTQYF. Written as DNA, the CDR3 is TGCAGTGCTAGTAGGGCGGGCACAGATACGCAGTATTTT.

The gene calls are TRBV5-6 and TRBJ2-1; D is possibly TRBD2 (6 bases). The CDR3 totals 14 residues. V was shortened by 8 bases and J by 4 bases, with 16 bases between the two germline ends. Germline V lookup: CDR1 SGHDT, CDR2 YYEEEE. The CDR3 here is CARRGLGTYNEQFF. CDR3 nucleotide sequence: TGTGCCAGAAGGGGATTAGGGACTTACAATGAGCAGTTCTTC.

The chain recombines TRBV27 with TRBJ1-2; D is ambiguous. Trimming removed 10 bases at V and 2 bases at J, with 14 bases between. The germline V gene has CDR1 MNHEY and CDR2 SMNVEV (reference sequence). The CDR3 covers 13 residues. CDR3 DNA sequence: TGTGCCACCTCGGCCCACGGAAACTATGGCTACACCTTC. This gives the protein CATSAHGNYGYTF.

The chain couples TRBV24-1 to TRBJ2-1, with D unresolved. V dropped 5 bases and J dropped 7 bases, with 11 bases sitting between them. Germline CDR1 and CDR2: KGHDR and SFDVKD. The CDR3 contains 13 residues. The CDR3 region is CATSASGRNEQFF. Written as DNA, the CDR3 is TGTGCCACCAGTGCTTCCGGGCGTAATGAGCAGTTCTTC.